A single sample is the source of the 25 T cell receptor beta chains below, sequenced in a study of patients and donors after allogeneic stem cell transplantation. Using its own MiXCR run on the RT-PCR reads, TCRdb lists one record per CDR3 protein. This sample has some 200,000 distinct CDR3 sequences, with roughly 40% found just once. Sequenced sample: blood, either unsorted or a sorted T cell fraction (not recorded which). Source of these receptors: a human donor who was either an allogeneic HSCT recipient or a stem cell or donor lymphocyte infusion donor (not recorded which). It is not recorded whose cells these are; they may come from a transplant donor.

This clonotype has more than one count but fewer than ten. V usage is TRBV6-2 or TRBV6-3 and J usage is TRBJ2-7; D not certain. This CDR3 has 12 amino acids. V gave up 8 bases and J gave up 3 bases, with 11 bases separating them. Germline V gene data show CDR1 as MNHEY and CDR2 as SVGEGT. CDR3 DNA: TGTGCCAGCTTGGGTAGGGACTACGAGCAGTACTTC. This gives the protein CASLGRDYEQYF.

The chain couples TRBV7-8 to TRBJ1-4; D perhaps matches TRBD1 (5 bases). V was clipped by 4 bases and J by 7 bases, with 10 bases between them. This CDR3 contains 13 residues. Germline CDR1 is SGHVS and CDR2 is FQNEAQ. This CDR3 reads CASSWQGAEKLFF. In nucleotides, the CDR3 is TGTGCCAGCAGCTGGCAGGGAGCTGAAAAACTGTTTTTT. Full variable domain (outside the CDR3, taken from reference TRBV7-8 and TRBJ1-4): GAGVSQSPRYKVAKRGQDVALRCDPISGHVSLFWYQQALGQGPEFLTYFQNEAQLDKSGLPSDRFFAERPEGSVSTLKIQRTQQEDSAVYLCASSWQGAEKLFFGSGTQLSVL.

The sample holds a few counts of this clonotype. The chain uses TRBV19 and TRBJ1-2; D not certain. Per germline, CDR1 LNHDA and CDR2 SQIVND (reference sequence). V lost 3 bases to trimming and J lost 4 bases, with 9 bases between them. There are 13 residues in the CDR3. CDR3 amino acids: CASSMRDTYGYTF. DNA of the CDR3: TGTGCCAGTAGTATGAGGGATACCTATGGCTACACCTTC.

This clonotype was seen a handful of times. J is TRBJ2-5 and V is TRBV7-2, with 7 bases lining up with TRBD2. Trimming at V came to 2 bases and at J to 4 bases, leaving 7 bases not matched to a gene. CDR3 size: 15 residues. Germline loops: CDR1 SGHTA, CDR2 FQGNSA. The chain's CDR3 is CASSLWEAGRETQYF. The CDR3 DNA reads as TGTGCCAGCAGCTTATGGGAAGCGGGGAGAGAGACCCAGTACTTC.

In this sample, this clonotype turned up a few times. The chain is built from TRBV27 and TRBJ2-1; no clear D gene. Germline V gene sequence: CDR1 MNHEY, CDR2 SMNVEV (reference sequence). Trimming removed 2 bases from V and 0 bases from J, with 8 bases in between. This CDR3 is 15 amino acids long. CDR3 in DNA: TGTGCCAGCAGTTTAGTGTCCCCCTCCTACAATGAGCAGTTCTTC. Amino acids: CASSLVSPSYNEQFF.

With regard to this clonotype: A read error may account for a junction end that differs from germline. In nucleotides, the CDR3 is TGTGCCAGCAGCCAGAACCGGGACAGGGACTGTAACTTC. This gives the protein CASSQNRDRDCNF. V gene TRBV4-2 combines with J gene TRBJ1-2; 9 bases line up with TRBD1. Germline CDR1 and CDR2: LGHNA and YNFKEQ. This CDR3 comprises 13 residues.

The gene calls are TRBV9 and TRBJ2-5; 10 bases agree with TRBD2. CDR3 length: 16 amino acids. J was trimmed by 4 bases and V by 2 bases; bases with no gene match: 8. CDR1 and CDR2 (germline): SGDLS, YYNGEE. Here the CDR3 reads CASSVRLAGVSETQYF. CDR3 in DNA: TGTGCCAGCAGCGTGAGGCTAGCGGGAGTATCAGAGACCCAGTACTTC.

This clonotype came up many times. V gene TRBV12-3 or TRBV12-4 combines with J gene TRBJ1-2; D is undetermined. This CDR3 contains 13 residues. Trimming cost V 6 bases and J 7 bases, with 15 bases left between them. Here the CDR3 DNA reads TGTGCCAGCAGCCACCCTGTATTTGGTGGCTACACCTTC. Its translation is CASSHPVFGGYTF.

The gene calls are TRBV9 and TRBJ1-2, with 8 bases aligning to TRBD1. Germline V gives CDR1 SGDLS, CDR2 YYNGEE. Trimming removed 4 bases from V and 0 bases from J; junction bases left unmatched: 5. This CDR3 region has 15 residues. This CDR3 reads CASSPGQDTNYGYTF. CDR3 sequence (DNA): TGTGCCAGCAGCCCGGGACAGGATACTAACTATGGCTACACCTTC. The full variable domain, completed using reference TRBV9 and TRBJ1-2, is DSGVTQTPKHLITATGQRVTLRCSPRSGDLSVYWYQQSLDQGLQFLIQYYNGEERAKGNILERFSAQQFPDLHSELNLSSLELGDSALYFCASSPGQDTNYGYTFGSGTRLTVV.

This clonotype was detected only once. The chain employs TRBV12-3 or TRBV12-4 and TRBJ2-1; possible D gene TRBD2, 6 bases. Between the trimmed V and J ends, which lost 4 bases and 4 bases, there was a span of 8 bases. This CDR3 contains 13 residues. CDR3 region: CASSWGRYNEQFF. CDR3 nucleotides: TGTGCCAGCAGTTGGGGGAGGTACAATGAGCAGTTCTTC.

The rearrangement joins TRBV5-6 to TRBJ2-7, with D maybe TRBD2 (6 bases). CDR3 size: 15 residues. Trimming removed 3 bases at V and 3 bases at J, with 16 bases between. The germline gives CDR1 SGHDT, CDR2 YYEEEE. CDR3 in amino acids: CASSSGGLSIYEQYF. CDR3 DNA sequence: TGTGCCAGCAGCTCTGGGGGACTTTCTATCTACGAGCAGTACTTC.

The chain employs TRBV6-6 and TRBJ2-7; D ambiguous. V gave up 3 bases and J gave up 3 bases, with 9 bases separating them. The CDR3 extends over 13 amino acids. CDR1 is MNHNY, CDR2 SVGAGI, per germline (reference sequence). The CDR3: CASSYSDIYEQYF. The CDR3 DNA is TGTGCCAGCAGTTATTCAGACATCTACGAGCAGTACTTC.

This clonotype was detected ten times or more. V and J are TRBV12-3 or TRBV12-4 and TRBJ1-1, with D possibly TRBD1 on 6 matching bases. The V end lost 0 bases, the J end lost 4 bases, and 9 bases lay between the germline ends. CDR3 length equals 14 residues. CDR3 sequence: CASSLAGGGTEAFF. CDR3 sequence (DNA): TGTGCCAGCAGTTTAGCGGGAGGGGGCACTGAAGCTTTCTTT.

V and J are TRBV29-1 and TRBJ2-2; 11 positions agree with TRBD1. This CDR3 has 14 residues. The junction had 9 bases not matched to a gene; V was cut back by 8 bases and J by 7 bases. The V gene's germline CDR1 is SQVTM and CDR2 ANQGSEA. CDR3 DNA: TGCAGCTTTAGCGCGGACAGGGGGCACGGGGAGCTGTTTTTT. It specifies CSFSADRGHGELFF.

This chain joins TRBV5-4 and TRBJ2-1, with 11 bases identical to TRBD2. Germline-derived CDR1 and CDR2 are SGHNT and YYREEE (reference sequence). V shed 4 bases, J shed 5 bases, and the junction held 8 bases outside the gene matches. The CDR3 has 16 amino acids. As DNA, the CDR3 is TGTGCCAGCAGCCTTCGACGACTAGCGGGACACAATGAGCAGTTCTTC. Its translation is CASSLRRLAGHNEQFF.

The V gene is TRBV20-1, the J gene TRBJ2-2, with 7 bases that match TRBD2. With V trimmed by 5 bases and J by 5 bases, 2 bases remained unmatched. The CDR3 is made up of 12 amino acids. Per the germline V gene, CDR1 is DFQATT and CDR2 is SNEGSKA (reference sequence). The CDR3 protein is CSAFSGTGELFF. CDR3 DNA sequence: TGCAGTGCTTTTAGCGGGACCGGGGAGCTGTTTTTT.

This sequence joins TRBV9 and TRBJ1-2; TRBD1 might be the D (6 bases). This CDR3 contains 16 residues. Germline V gene sequence: CDR1 SGDLS, CDR2 YYNGEE. Trimming removed 2 bases at V and 0 bases at J, with 14 bases between. CDR3 sequence: CASSVPRGRSNYGYTF. The CDR3 nucleotides are TGTGCCAGCAGCGTTCCGCGGGGGCGTTCTAACTATGGCTACACCTTC.

V and J are TRBV7-9 and TRBJ2-7; 12 bases are a match to TRBD2. There are 17 residues in the CDR3. Germline V CDR1 and CDR2: SEHNR, FQNEAQ (reference sequence). V lost 4 bases, J lost 3 bases, and 10 bases stayed unmatched. In DNA form, the CDR3 reads TGTGCCAGCAGCTCTCCCGACCGACTAGCGGGAGTCTACGAGCAGTACTTC. This gives the protein CASSSPDRLAGVYEQYF.

In this sample, this clonotype turned up a few times. The chain combines TRBV27 with TRBJ2-5, with 7 bases lining up with TRBD1. Germline V CDR1 and CDR2: MNHEY, SMNVEV (reference sequence). The CDR3 loop spans 13 amino acids. The J segment lost 5 bases and the V segment lost 3 bases, leaving 3 bases of the junction unmatched. The CDR3 DNA sequence: TGTGCCAGCAGTTTCACAGGGGTGGAGACCCAGTACTTC. As protein: CASSFTGVETQYF.

CDR3 nucleotides: TGTGCCAGCAGCACGGGACAGGGGACCTATGGCTACACCTTC. Protein product: CASSTGQGTYGYTF. V is TRBV5-6 and J is TRBJ1-2; 10 bases agree with TRBD1. J was trimmed by 4 bases and V by 4 bases; bases with no gene match: 4. Germline V lookup: CDR1 SGHDT, CDR2 YYEEEE. The CDR3 consists of 14 residues.

The rearrangement links TRBV21-1 to TRBJ1-5; TRBD1, the table's D call, was not compared with the DNA. TRBV21-1 is classified as a pseudogene. The CDR3 runs to 14 residues. CDR3 bases: TGTGCCAGCAGTCCGGGGTATAGCAATCAGCCCCAGCATTTT. Protein sequence: CASSPGYSNQPQHF.

The rearrangement links TRBV7-3 to TRBJ2-1; D uncertain. V dropped 4 bases and J dropped 6 bases, with 7 bases sitting between them. This CDR3 region has 12 residues. Germline CDR1 reads SGHTA; CDR2 reads FQGTGA. CDR3 nucleotide sequence: TGTGCCAGCAGCTCCCCCCCCAATGAGCAGTTCTTC. This codes for CASSSPPNEQFF.

This clonotype has more than one count but fewer than ten. The gene calls are TRBV6-1 and TRBJ1-3; D possibly corresponds to TRBD1 (6 bases). Germline CDR1 reads MNHNS; CDR2 reads SASEGT. The V gene lost 1 base and the J gene lost 2 bases, with 12 bases spanning the gap. This CDR3 is 16 amino acids long. CDR3 sequence: CASSEVWGGAGNTIYF. The CDR3 nucleotides read TGTGCCAGCAGTGAAGTCTGGGGGGGCGCTGGAAACACCATATATTTT.

The chain carries TRBV6-1 and TRBJ2-1; maybe TRBD1 (6 bases). The CDR3 is made up of 14 amino acids. V lost 6 bases and J 5 bases, leaving 14 bases between the germline ends. The germline gives CDR1 MNHNS, CDR2 SASEGT. The CDR3 DNA sequence: TGTGCCAGCAGAGACAGGCTGACCAACAATGAGCAGTTCTTC. It specifies CASRDRLTNNEQFF.

The rearrangement links TRBV4-3 to TRBJ1-1; no reliable D call. CDR1 and CDR2 (germline): LGHNA, YSLEER. The CDR3 is 14 amino acids. V was shortened by 0 bases and J by 1 base, with 6 bases between the two germline ends. The CDR3 loop is CASSQETANTEAFF. For the CDR3, the DNA is TGCGCCAGCAGCCAAGAAACTGCGAACACTGAAGCTTTCTTT.